A single sample is the source of the 17 T cell receptor beta chains below, sequenced in a study of shared clonotypes between healthy human individuals. Libraries were prepared by immunoSEQ multiplex PCR; TCRdb keeps only in-frame clonotypes and omits some of them. The table lists millions of clones, less than 95% of them singletons. It was CD45RO-negative cells, positively selected for CCR7, that made up naive CD8 cells, with terminally differentiated effector memory CD45RA+ cells excluded. The specimen sequenced was naive CD8+ T cells sorted from blood. The receptors were gathered from a man between 18 and 29 years old in good health.

Turning to this clone: The identical CDR3 is also encoded by other nucleotide sequences in the sample. V gene TRBV19 combines with J gene TRBJ1-2, with 8 bases that match TRBD1. The CDR3 consists of 14 residues. The germline V gene has CDR1 LNHDA and CDR2 SQIVND (reference sequence). V shed 3 bases, J shed 3 bases, and the junction held 3 bases outside the gene matches. The CDR3 region is CASSIGQGDYGYTF. The CDR3 DNA follows: TGTGCCAGTAGTATTGGACAGGGCGACTATGGCTACACCTTC.

This chain connects TRBV5-4 to TRBJ2-7; TRBD2 matches at 8 bases. V gave up 3 bases and J gave up 0 bases; unmatched junction bases: 5. The length of the CDR3 is 15 residues. Germline CDR1 and CDR2: SGHNT and YYREEE (reference sequence). DNA of the CDR3: TGTGCCAGCAGCTCAGGTAGCGGGGTCTCCTACGAGCAGTACTTC. Encoded protein: CASSSGSGVSYEQYF. Using reference TRBV5-4 and TRBJ2-7 for the parts outside the CDR3, the full variable domain is ETGVTQSPTHLIKTRGQQVTLRCSSQSGHNTVSWYQQALGQGPQFIFQYYREEENGRGNFPPRFSGLQFPNYSSELNVNALELDDSALYLCASSSGSGVSYEQYFGPGTRLTVT.

This sequence joins TRBV10-2 and TRBJ2-5, with a possible D match to TRBD2 (8 bases). Looked up from germline, CDR1 is WSHSY and CDR2 is SAAADI. The CDR3 is made up of 17 amino acids. V was clipped by 4 bases and J by 4 bases, with 22 bases between them. The CDR3 DNA reads as TGCGCCAGCAGTGCAAGCAGGGGGGCGGGGGGTAGAGAGACCCAGTACTTC. Translated, it gives CASSASRGAGGRETQYF.

V and J are TRBV2 and TRBJ1-1; 9 bases line up with TRBD1. The junction had 18 bases not matched to a gene; V was cut back by 2 bases and J by 2 bases. CDR1 and CDR2 from the germline V gene are SNHLY and FYNNEI. The CDR3 runs to 20 residues. CDR3 amino acids: CASSEQQGASGADLNTEAFF. The CDR3 region has the DNA TGTGCCAGCAGTGAACAACAGGGGGCTTCTGGTGCGGACCTAAACACTGAAGCTTTCTTT.

The chain carries TRBV10-1 and TRBJ2-7, with a possible D match to TRBD2 (6 bases). Trimming stripped 6 bases from V and 5 bases from J, with 14 bases between. Looked up from germline, CDR1 is WNHNN and CDR2 is SYGVQD (reference sequence). The CDR3 is made up of 13 amino acids. This CDR3 is CASSPLGGDEQYF. CDR3 DNA sequence: TGCGCCAGCAGCCCCCTCGGAGGGGACGAGCAGTACTTC.

V is TRBV7-9 and J is TRBJ2-7; TRBD1 is a possible D gene (6 bases). The V end was cut by 4 bases, the J end by 4 bases, with 11 bases between. This CDR3 region has 13 residues. Germline loops: CDR1 SEHNR, CDR2 FQNEAQ (reference sequence). CDR3 in DNA: TGTGCCAGCAGCTCAGGGGTGCTTTACGAGCAGTACTTC. Translated, it gives CASSSGVLYEQYF.

V is TRBV9 and J is TRBJ2-7; 8 nucleotides agree with TRBD2. Germline V gives CDR1 SGDLS, CDR2 YYNGEE. Unmatched junction bases numbered 5, after V lost 3 bases and J lost 3 bases. This CDR3 is 14 amino acids long. CDR3 in DNA: TGTGCCAGCAGCGCCCCGGGACTAGACTACGAGCAGTACTTC. It yields the protein CASSAPGLDYEQYF.

The J gene is TRBJ1-1, the V gene TRBV11-2, with TRBD1 as a possible D gene (5 bases). This CDR3 contains 16 residues. Trimming took off 1 base at V and 1 base at J, with 13 bases between the two ends. The germline V gene has CDR1 SGHAT and CDR2 FQNNGV. The DNA for the CDR3 is TGTGCCAGCAGCTTAGTGTGGGGGGAAACGAACACTGAAGCTTTCTTT. Residues: CASSLVWGETNTEAFF.

This clone was observed once. This chain links TRBV4-1 with TRBJ1-6, with D perhaps matching TRBD1 (5 bases). V was shortened by 1 base and J by 6 bases, with 10 bases between the two germline ends. Germline V gene data show CDR1 as MGHRA and CDR2 as YSYEKL. CDR3 length: 15 residues. The CDR3 region is CASSQGWGPNSPLHF. Written as DNA, the CDR3 is TGCGCCAGCAGCCAAGGATGGGGCCCTAATTCACCCCTCCACTTT.

The chain joins TRBV4-3 to TRBJ2-6; D unresolved. CDR3 length equals 16 residues. Germline loops: CDR1 LGHNA, CDR2 YSLEER. The ends were cut back, 0 bases at V and 0 bases at J, with 6 bases in the middle. CDR3 sequence reads: CASSQDWLSGANVLTF. The CDR3 DNA sequence: TGCGCCAGCAGCCAAGATTGGCTCTCTGGGGCCAACGTCCTGACTTTC.

Regarding this clone: At the DNA level, this CDR3 is encoded by other sequences in the same sample as well. V usage is TRBV27 and J usage is TRBJ2-1, with D unresolved. Trimming removed 2 bases at V and 7 bases at J, with 6 bases between. The CDR3 extends over 12 amino acids. CDR1 and CDR2 from the germline V gene are MNHEY and SMNVEV (reference sequence). DNA for the CDR3: TGTGCCAGCAGTTTAATTGGGAATGAGCAGTTCTTC. Translated: CASSLIGNEQFF.

The chain recombines TRBV2 with TRBJ2-7; TRBD1 might be the D (6 bases). V lost 0 bases and J 2 bases, leaving 11 bases between the germline ends. Germline assignment: CDR1 SNHLY and CDR2 FYNNEI. This CDR3 contains 15 residues. CDR3 nucleotide sequence: TGTGCCAGCAGTGAAGCGAAGGGGGTAACCTACGAGCAGTACTTC. This sequence encodes CASSEAKGVTYEQYF.

Of note for this clone: This CDR3 is also generated by other DNA sequences in the sample. This rearrangement joins TRBV4-3 to TRBJ1-1; D is perhaps TRBD1 (5 bases). This CDR3 is built from 16 residues. Germline V gene lookup returns CDR1 LGHNA and CDR2 YSLEER. Trimming removed 0 bases at V and 0 bases at J, with 11 bases between. The CDR3 coding sequence is TGCGCCAGCAGCCAAGATCGGGAGGGGTTGAACACTGAAGCTTTCTTT. It specifies CASSQDREGLNTEAFF.

This CDR3 is CASSYSIGERTNEQFF. The CDR3, as DNA: TGTGCCAGCAGTTACTCGATCGGGGAAAGGACCAATGAGCAGTTCTTC. The chain recombines TRBV6-5 with TRBJ2-1, with D possibly being TRBD2 (5 bases). CDR3 length: 16 amino acids. CDR1 and CDR2 (germline): MNHEY, SVGAGI. The V gene lost 0 bases and the J gene lost 6 bases, with 15 bases spanning the gap.

The V call is TRBV15, the J call TRBJ1-2, with a weak D call TRBD1 (5 bases). Between the trimmed V and J ends, which lost 5 bases and 5 bases, there was a span of 12 bases. Germline assignment: CDR1 LNHNV and CDR2 YYDKDF (reference sequence). This CDR3 is built from 13 residues. The CDR3 region is CATSGGSGYGYTF. CDR3 DNA sequence: TGTGCCACCAGCGGGGGGTCTGGATATGGCTACACCTTC.

The J gene is TRBJ1-1, the V gene TRBV14; no definite D call. The CDR3 length is 12 residues. The germline gives CDR1 SGHDN, CDR2 FVKESK. Between the trimmed V and J ends, which lost 1 base and 10 bases, there was a span of 10 bases. CDR3: CASSQVPTIAFF. The DNA for the CDR3 is TGTGCCAGCAGCCAAGTACCGACCATAGCTTTCTTT. Filled out from reference TRBV14 and TRBJ1-1, the complete variable domain reads EAGVTQFPSHSVIEKGQTVTLRCDPISGHDNLYWYRRVMGKEIKFLLHFVKESKQDESGMPNNRFLAERTGGTYSTLKVQPAELEDSGVYFCASSQVPTIAFFGQGTRLTVV.

The chain recombines TRBV10-3 with TRBJ1-2; D is possibly TRBD1 (6 bases). V lost 0 bases to trimming and J lost 4 bases, with 9 bases between them. This CDR3 is built from 14 residues. CDR1 and CDR2 (germline): ENHRY, SYGVKD. CDR3 sequence (DNA): TGTGCCATCAGTGAGTCGAAACAGGGCTATGGCTACACCTTC. This encodes CAISESKQGYGYTF.